This T cell receptor (beta chain) came from a study of shared clonotypes between healthy human individuals. The repertoire was sequenced with immunoSEQ multiplex PCR; TCRdb's copy has only in-frame clones and lacks some. The data show some 1,400,000 clones, with roughly 96% seen just once and about 1.2% held by the top ten. On this clone: Antigen specificity is unknown.

Regarding the study as a whole: Researchers sampled blood only, noting tissue repertoires likely differ.

CD4+ cells yielded CD45RA+ naive and CD45RA-negative memory subsets. The CDR3 extends over 14 amino acids. CDR1 is SNHLY and CDR2 is FYNNEI in the germline V gene. V was cut by 6 bases and J by 12 bases, with 21 bases left in between. The sample was naive CD4+ T cells sorted from blood. The subset here: CD45RA+ positively selected. The V and J genes are TRBV2 and TRBJ2-1; D is unresolved. The TCR sequence derives from a man aged 30 to 45 in good health. The CDR3 reads CASSADLRRSGQFF. In DNA, the CDR3 is TGTGCCAGCAGCGCCGACCTGCGGCGATCCGGGCAGTTCTTC. Looking up the rest from reference TRBV2 and TRBJ2-1 gives the full variable domain: EPEVTQTPSHQVTQMGQEVILRCVPISNHLYFYWYRQILGQKVEFLVSFYNNEISEKSEIFDDQFSVERPDGSNFTLKIRSTKLEDSAMYFCASSADLRRSGQFFGPGTRLTVL.